This TCR beta chain was found in a study of PD-1 blockade in mismatch repair-deficient tumors. Study in general: Patients had roughly twelve mismatch repair-deficient cancer types, all previously treated and progressing.

Sequencing was performed with immunoSEQ multiplex PCR; in TCRdb, only in-frame clones are kept and a portion is missing. This sample has tens of thousands of clones; 78% occur once, and the top ten carry 4.5% to 6%. Source: peripheral blood, taken 2 weeks after starting pembrolizumab. This sequence originates from an adult with mismatch repair-deficient cancer.

The CDR3 loop reads CASSFTGAGGAFF. CDR3 DNA: TGTGCCAGCAGCTTCACAGGGGCCGGGGGAGCTTTCTTT. The J gene is TRBJ1-1, the V gene TRBV5-6; 7 positions agree with TRBD1. CDR3 length: 13 amino acids. Germline V lookup: CDR1 SGHDT, CDR2 YYEEEE. V shed 2 bases, J shed 10 bases, and the junction held 8 bases outside the gene matches.